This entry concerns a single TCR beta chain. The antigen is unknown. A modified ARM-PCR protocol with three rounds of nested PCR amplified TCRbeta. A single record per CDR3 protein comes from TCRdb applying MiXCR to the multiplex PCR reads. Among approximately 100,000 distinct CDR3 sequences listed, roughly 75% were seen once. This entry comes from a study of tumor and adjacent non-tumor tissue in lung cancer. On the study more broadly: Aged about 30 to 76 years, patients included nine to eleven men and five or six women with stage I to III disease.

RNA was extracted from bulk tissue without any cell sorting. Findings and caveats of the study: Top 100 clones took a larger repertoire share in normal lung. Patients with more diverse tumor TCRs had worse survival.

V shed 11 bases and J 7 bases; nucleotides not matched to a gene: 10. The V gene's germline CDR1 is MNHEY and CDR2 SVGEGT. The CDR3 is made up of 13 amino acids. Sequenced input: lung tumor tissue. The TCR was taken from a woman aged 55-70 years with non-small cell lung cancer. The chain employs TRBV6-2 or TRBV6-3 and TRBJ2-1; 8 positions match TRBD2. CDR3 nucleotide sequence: TGTGCCTTCATCGATAGCGGGAAGAATGAGCAGTTCTTC. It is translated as CAFIDSGKNEQFF.